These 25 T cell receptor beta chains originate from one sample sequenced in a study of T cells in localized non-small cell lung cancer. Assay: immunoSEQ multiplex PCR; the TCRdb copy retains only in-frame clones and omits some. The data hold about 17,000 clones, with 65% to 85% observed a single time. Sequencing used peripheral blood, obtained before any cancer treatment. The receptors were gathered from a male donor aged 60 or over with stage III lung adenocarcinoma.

The CDR3 region has the DNA TGTGCCAGCAGTTCAAACCGGGGCCGGGGCACTGAAGCTTTCTTT. This gives the protein CASSSNRGRGTEAFF. The V call is TRBV6-5, the J call TRBJ1-1; D perhaps matches TRBD1 (5 bases). The CDR3 totals 15 residues. V lost 4 bases, J lost 4 bases, and 16 bases lay in between. Germline assignment: CDR1 MNHEY and CDR2 SVGAGI.

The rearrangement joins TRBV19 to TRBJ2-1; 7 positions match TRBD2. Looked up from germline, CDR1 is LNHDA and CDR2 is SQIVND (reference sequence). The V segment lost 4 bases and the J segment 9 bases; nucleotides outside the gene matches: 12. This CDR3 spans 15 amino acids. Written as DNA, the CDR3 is TGTGCCAGTAGTACAGGACTAGTCGGTTTCGGTGAGCAGTTCTTC. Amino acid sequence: CASSTGLVGFGEQFF.

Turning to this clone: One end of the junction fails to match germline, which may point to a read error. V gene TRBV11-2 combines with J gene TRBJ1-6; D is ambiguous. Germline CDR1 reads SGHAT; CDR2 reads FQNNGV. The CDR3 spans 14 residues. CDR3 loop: CACSYAGNNSPLHF. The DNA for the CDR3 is TGTGCCTGCAGTTACGCGGGGAATAATTCACCCCTCCACTTT. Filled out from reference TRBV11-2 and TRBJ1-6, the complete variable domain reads EAGVAQSPRYKIIEKRQSVAFWCNPISGHATLYWYQQILGQGPKLLIQFQNNGVVDDSQLPKDRFSAERLKGVDSTLKIQPAKLEDSAVYLCACSYAGNNSPLHFGNGTRLTVT.

CDR3 nucleotides: TGTGCCAGCAGCCCAGACGGTATAGCCAAAAACATTCAGTACTTC. Its protein is CASSPDGIAKNIQYF. V is TRBV7-8 and J is TRBJ2-4; D unresolved. The CDR3 has 15 residues. CDR1 and CDR2 from the germline V gene are SGHVS and FQNEAQ. V lost 5 bases to trimming and J lost 0 bases, with 11 bases between them.

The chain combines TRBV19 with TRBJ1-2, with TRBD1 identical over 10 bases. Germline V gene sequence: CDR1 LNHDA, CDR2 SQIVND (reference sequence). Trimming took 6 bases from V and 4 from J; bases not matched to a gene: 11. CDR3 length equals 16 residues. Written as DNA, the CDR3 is TGTGCCAGTAGAGAATCCTCGGGACAGGGGATCTATGGCTACACCTTC. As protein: CASRESSGQGIYGYTF. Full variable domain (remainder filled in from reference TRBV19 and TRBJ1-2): DGGITQSPKYLFRKEGQNVTLSCEQNLNHDAMYWYRQDPGQGLRLIYYSQIVNDFQKGDIAEGYSVSREKKESFPLTVTSAQKNPTAFYLCASRESSGQGIYGYTFGSGTRLTVV.

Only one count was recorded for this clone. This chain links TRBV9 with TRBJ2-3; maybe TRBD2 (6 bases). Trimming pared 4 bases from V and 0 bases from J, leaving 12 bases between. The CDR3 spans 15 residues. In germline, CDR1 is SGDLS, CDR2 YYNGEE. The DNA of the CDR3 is TGTGCCAGCAGCCGTACTAGCTTTAGCACAGATACGCAGTATTTT. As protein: CASSRTSFSTDTQYF. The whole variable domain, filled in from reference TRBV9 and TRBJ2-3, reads DSGVTQTPKHLITATGQRVTLRCSPRSGDLSVYWYQQSLDQGLQFLIQYYNGEERAKGNILERFSAQQFPDLHSELNLSSLELGDSALYFCASSRTSFSTDTQYFGPGTRLTVL.

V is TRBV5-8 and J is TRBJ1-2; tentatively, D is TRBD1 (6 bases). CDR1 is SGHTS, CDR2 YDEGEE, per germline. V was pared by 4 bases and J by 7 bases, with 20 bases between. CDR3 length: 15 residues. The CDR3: CASSPTQTGTGGYTF. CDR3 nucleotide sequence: TGTGCCAGCAGCCCTACTCAAACAGGGACCGGTGGCTACACCTTC.

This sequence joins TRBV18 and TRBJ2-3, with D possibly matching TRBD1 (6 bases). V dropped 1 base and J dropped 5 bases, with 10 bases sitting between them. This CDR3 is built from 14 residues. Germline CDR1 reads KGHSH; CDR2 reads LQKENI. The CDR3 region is CASSPLAGEDTQYF. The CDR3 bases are TGTGCCAGCTCACCACTTGCAGGGGAAGATACGCAGTATTTT.

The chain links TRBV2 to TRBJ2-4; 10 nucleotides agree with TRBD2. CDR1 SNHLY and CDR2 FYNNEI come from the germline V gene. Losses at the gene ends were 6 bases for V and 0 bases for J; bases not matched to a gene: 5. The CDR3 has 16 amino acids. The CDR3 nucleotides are TGTGCCAGCAGCTGGACTAGCGGCTTAGCCAAAAACATTCAGTACTTC. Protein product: CASSWTSGLAKNIQYF.

The CDR3 DNA reads TGTGCCTGGAGTGTGACTAGCGGTAGCTCCTACAATGAGCAGTTCTTC. It specifies CAWSVTSGSSYNEQFF. The rearrangement joins TRBV30 to TRBJ2-1, with 9 bases fitting TRBD2. The V gene's germline CDR1 is GTSNPN and CDR2 SVGIG (reference sequence). The CDR3 totals 16 residues. Germline trimming cut 0 bases from V and 0 bases from J; bases unmatched to any gene: 3.

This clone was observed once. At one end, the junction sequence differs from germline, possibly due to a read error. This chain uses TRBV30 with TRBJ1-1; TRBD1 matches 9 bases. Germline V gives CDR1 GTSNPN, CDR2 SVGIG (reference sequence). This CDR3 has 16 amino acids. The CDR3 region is CAWIAFGTGMNIEAFF. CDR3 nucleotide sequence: TGTGCCTGGATTGCATTCGGGACAGGGATGAACATTGAAGCTTTCTTT.

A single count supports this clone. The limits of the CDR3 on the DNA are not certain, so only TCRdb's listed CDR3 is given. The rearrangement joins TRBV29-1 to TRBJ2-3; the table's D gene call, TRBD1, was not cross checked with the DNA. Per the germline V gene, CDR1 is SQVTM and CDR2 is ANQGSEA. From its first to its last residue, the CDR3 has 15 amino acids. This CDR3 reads CSVRAREIWSDTQYF.

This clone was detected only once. The DNA of the CDR3 is TGTGCCAGCAGACGGACAGGGGGTAATGAGCAGTTCTTC. It encodes CASRRTGGNEQFF. The V call is TRBV6-5, the J call TRBJ2-1; 10 bases map to TRBD1. The germline CDR1 and CDR2 sequences are MNHEY and SVGAGI. The CDR3 extends over 13 amino acids. The junction had 3 bases not matched to a gene; V was cut back by 6 bases and J by 7 bases.

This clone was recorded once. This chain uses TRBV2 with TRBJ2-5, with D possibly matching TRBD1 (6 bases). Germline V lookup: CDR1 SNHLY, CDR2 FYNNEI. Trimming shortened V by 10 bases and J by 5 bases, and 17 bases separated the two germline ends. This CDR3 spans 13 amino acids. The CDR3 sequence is CAIYRVVEETQYF. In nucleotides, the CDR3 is TGTGCCATCTACAGGGTCGTGGAGGAGACCCAGTACTTC.

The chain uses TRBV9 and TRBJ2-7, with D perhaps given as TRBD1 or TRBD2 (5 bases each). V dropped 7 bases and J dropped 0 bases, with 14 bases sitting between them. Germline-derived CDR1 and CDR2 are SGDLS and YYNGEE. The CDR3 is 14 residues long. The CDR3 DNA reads TGTGCCAGCGGGGGTGGCAGATCCTCCTACGAGCAGTACTTC. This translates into CASGGGRSSYEQYF. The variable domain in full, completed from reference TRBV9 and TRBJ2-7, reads DSGVTQTPKHLITATGQRVTLRCSPRSGDLSVYWYQQSLDQGLQFLIQYYNGEERAKGNILERFSAQQFPDLHSELNLSSLELGDSALYFCASGGGRSSYEQYFGPGTRLTVT.

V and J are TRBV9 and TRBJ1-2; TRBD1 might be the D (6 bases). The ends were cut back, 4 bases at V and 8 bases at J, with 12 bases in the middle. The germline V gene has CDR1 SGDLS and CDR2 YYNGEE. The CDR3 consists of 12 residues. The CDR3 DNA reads TGTGCCAGCAGCACAGGGAACGGGGGCTACACCTTC. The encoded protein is CASSTGNGGYTF.

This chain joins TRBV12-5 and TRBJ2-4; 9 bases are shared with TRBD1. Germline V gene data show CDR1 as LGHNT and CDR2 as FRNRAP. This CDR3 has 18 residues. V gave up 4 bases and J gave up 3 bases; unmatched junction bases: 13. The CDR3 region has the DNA TGTGCTAGTGGTTCACGAAGTTGGACAGGGGAAAGCAAAAACATTCAGTACTTC. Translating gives CASGSRSWTGESKNIQYF.

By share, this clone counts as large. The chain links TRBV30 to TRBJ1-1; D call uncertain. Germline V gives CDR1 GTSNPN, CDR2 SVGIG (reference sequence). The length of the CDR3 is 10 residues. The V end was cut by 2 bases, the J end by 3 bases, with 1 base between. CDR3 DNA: TGTGCCTGGAGTTACACTGAAGCTTTCTTT. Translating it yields CAWSYTEAFF.

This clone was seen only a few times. CDR3 amino acids: CASSSGQGANQPQHF. CDR3 coding DNA: TGTGCCAGCAGCTCGGGACAGGGGGCGAATCAGCCCCAGCATTTT. The chain combines TRBV7-9 with TRBJ1-5; 12 bases are a match to TRBD1. The CDR3 extends over 15 amino acids. Germline V gene sequence: CDR1 SEHNR, CDR2 FQNEAQ (reference sequence). The J segment lost 4 bases and the V segment lost 4 bases, leaving 2 bases of the junction unmatched.

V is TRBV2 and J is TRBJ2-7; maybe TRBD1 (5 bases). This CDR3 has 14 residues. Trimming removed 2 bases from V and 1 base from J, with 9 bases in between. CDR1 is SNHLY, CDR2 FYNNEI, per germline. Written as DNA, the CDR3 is TGTGCCAGCAGTGAATACAGGTGGTCCTACGAGCAGTACTTC. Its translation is CASSEYRWSYEQYF.

CDR3 amino acids: CASSPEGGGANEQFF. CDR3 sequence (DNA): TGTGCCAGCAGCCCCGAGGGCGGGGGGGCTAATGAGCAGTTCTTC. This sequence joins TRBV7-8 and TRBJ2-1, with 9 positions matching TRBD2. Germline V gene data show CDR1 as SGHVS and CDR2 as FQNEAQ. This CDR3 is built from 15 residues. The junction had 9 bases not matched to a gene; V was cut back by 5 bases and J by 7 bases.

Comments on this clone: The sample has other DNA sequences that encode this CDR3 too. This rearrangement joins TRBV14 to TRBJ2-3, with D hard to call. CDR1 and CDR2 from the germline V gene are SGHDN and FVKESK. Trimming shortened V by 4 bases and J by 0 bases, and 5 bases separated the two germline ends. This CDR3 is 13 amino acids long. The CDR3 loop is CASSRRSTDTQYF. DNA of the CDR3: TGTGCCAGCAGCCGGCGGAGCACAGATACGCAGTATTTT.

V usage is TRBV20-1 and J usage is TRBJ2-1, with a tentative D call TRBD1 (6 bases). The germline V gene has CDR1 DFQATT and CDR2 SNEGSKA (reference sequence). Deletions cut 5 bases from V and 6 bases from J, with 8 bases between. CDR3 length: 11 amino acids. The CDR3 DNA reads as TGCAGTGCTCAGGGGATCAATGAGCAGTTCTTC. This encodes CSAQGINEQFF.

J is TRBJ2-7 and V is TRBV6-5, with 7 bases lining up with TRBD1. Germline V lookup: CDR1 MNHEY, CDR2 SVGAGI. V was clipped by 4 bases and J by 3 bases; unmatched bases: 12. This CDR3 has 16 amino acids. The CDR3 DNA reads TGTGCCAGCAGTTTAGGACAGGCATATGGAGACTACGAGCAGTACTTC. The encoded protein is CASSLGQAYGDYEQYF.

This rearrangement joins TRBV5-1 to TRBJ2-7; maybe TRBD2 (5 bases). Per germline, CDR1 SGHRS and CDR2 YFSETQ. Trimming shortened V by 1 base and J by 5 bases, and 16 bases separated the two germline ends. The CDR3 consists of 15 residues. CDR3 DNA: TGCGCCAGCAGCTTGCTCGCCAGGACGGAGGACGAGCAGTACTTC. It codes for CASSLLARTEDEQYF.